This entry lists 20 T cell receptor beta chains sequenced from one sample in a study of cytomegalovirus exposure and HLA in healthy donors. PCR used 60 Vbeta primers and 13 Jbeta primers. Repertoires were generated with immunoSEQ multiplex PCR, while TCRdb's copy carries only in-frame clones and drops some. The sample lists more than 85,000 clones, 12% occurring once. The material sequenced was PBMCs. The origin of the receptors is a man in his forties or fifties in good health and CMV-seropositive.

The chain uses TRBV5-1 and TRBJ1-2; 7 bases align to TRBD1. V lost 4 bases to trimming and J lost 7 bases; unmatched junction nucleotides: 4. The CDR3 totals 12 residues. Germline V lookup: CDR1 SGHRS, CDR2 YFSETQ. The CDR3 DNA follows: TGCGCCAGCAGCATAGGGGGCTCTGGCTACACCTTC. It translates to CASSIGGSGYTF.

This rearrangement joins TRBV27 to TRBJ1-2, with 8 bases fitting TRBD1. CDR3 size: 13 residues. J gave up 9 bases and V 6 bases, and 9 bases lay outside the gene matches. The germline CDR1 and CDR2 sequences are MNHEY and SMNVEV (reference sequence). CDR3 residues: CASSEGQAFRYTF. The CDR3 coding sequence is TGTGCCAGCAGCGAGGGACAGGCCTTTCGCTACACCTTC.

On this clone: The junction and the germline gene differ at one end; a read error may be behind it. The V and J genes are TRBV4-1 and TRBJ1-1; possibly TRBD1 for D (5 bases). The V gene's germline CDR1 is MGHRA and CDR2 YSYEKL. There are 17 residues in the CDR3. The CDR3 coding sequence is TGCGCCAGCAGCCAAGATAAGGTCAGGCGGGGCGGCACTGCAGCTTTCTTT. Its protein product is CASSQDKVRRGGTAAFF.

The table lists this clone with a few counts. The V gene is TRBV7-2, the J gene TRBJ1-1; 10 nucleotides match TRBD1. The germline V gene has CDR1 SGHTA and CDR2 FQGNSA. V lost 0 bases and J lost 4; bases outside the gene matches: 2. This CDR3 has 15 amino acids. The CDR3 region has the DNA TGTGCCAGCAGCTTAGCGACAGGGGGCATCACTGAAGCTTTCTTT. It encodes CASSLATGGITEAFF.

The J gene is TRBJ2-7, the V gene TRBV28, with a possible D match to TRBD2 (6 bases). Per germline, CDR1 MDHEN and CDR2 SYDVKM. The CDR3 has 13 residues. Trimming took 5 bases from V and 0 from J, leaving 8 bases between them. The CDR3 is CASSPGSSYEQYF. CDR3 DNA sequence: TGTGCCAGCAGTCCCGGGAGCTCCTACGAGCAGTACTTC. Looking up the rest from reference TRBV28 and TRBJ2-7 gives the full variable domain: DVKVTQSSRYLVKRTGEKVFLECVQDMDHENMFWYRQDPGLGLRLIYFSYDVKMKEKGDIPEGYSVSREKKERFSLILESASTNQTSMYLCASSPGSSYEQYFGPGTRLTVT.

This sequence joins TRBV16 and TRBJ2-5; 8 bases agree with TRBD1. The J call may be in error: the DNA end matches TRBJ2-7 better. In germline, CDR1 is KGHSY, CDR2 FQNENV. The CDR3 runs 14 residues. The CDR3, as DNA: TGTGCCAGCAGCCACCTGGGACAGGCTCACGAGCAGTACTTC. Translating gives CASSHLGQAHEQYF.

This clone came up a few times. This chain connects TRBV12-5 to TRBJ2-1; a possible D gene is TRBD2 (6 bases). V gave up 8 bases and J gave up 0 bases, with 14 bases separating them. The CDR3 spans 15 residues. CDR1 and CDR2 (germline): LGHNT, FRNRAP. In nucleotides, the CDR3 is TGTGCTAGTTGGATAGGGGACTTCTCCTACAATGAGCAGTTCTTC. It is translated as CASWIGDFSYNEQFF.

This clone was detected a few times. DNA of the CDR3: TGCGCCAGCAGCACCGGAGCTAGCGGGAGGGCCTTGGGGGAGCAGTACTTC. It specifies CASSTGASGRALGEQYF. V and J are TRBV5-1 and TRBJ2-7; 12 bases are a match to TRBD2. The V gene's germline CDR1 is SGHRS and CDR2 YFSETQ. The CDR3 is 17 residues long. V trimming: 4 bases; J trimming: 7 bases; junction bases outside the gene matches: 15.

The chain joins TRBV5-4 to TRBJ2-2, with TRBD2 matching over 10 bases. Per the germline V gene, CDR1 is SGHNT and CDR2 is YYREEE (reference sequence). The CDR3 length is 14 residues. The V and J ends lost 4 bases and 7 bases, in that order; junction bases with no gene match: 4. CDR3 sequence: CASSLAGVDGELFF. As DNA, the CDR3 is TGTGCCAGCAGCCTAGCGGGAGTGGACGGGGAGCTGTTTTTT.

This clone was found a few times. V and J are TRBV5-1 and TRBJ1-2, with D possibly being TRBD1 (5 bases). CDR3 size: 13 residues. Germline CDR1 SGHRS, CDR2 YFSETQ. V gave up 4 bases and J gave up 1 base, with 8 bases separating them. The CDR3 DNA sequence: TGCGCCAGCAGCATAGACAGTAACTATGGCTACACCTTC. Protein product: CASSIDSNYGYTF.

The chain employs TRBV13 and TRBJ2-5; 10 nucleotides align to TRBD2. CDR1 is PRHDT, CDR2 FYEKMQ, per germline (reference sequence). The CDR3 is 13 amino acids. V lost 6 bases and J lost 9; bases outside the gene matches: 7. The CDR3 DNA follows: TGTGCCAGCAGTCCCCTAGCGGGAGAACCCCAGTACTTC. It codes for CASSPLAGEPQYF. Complete variable domain (other parts from reference TRBV13 and TRBJ2-5): AAGVIQSPRHLIKEKRETATLKCYPIPRHDTVYWYQQGPGQDPQFLISFYEKMQSDKGSIPDRFSAQQFSDYHSELNMSSLELGDSALYFCASSPLAGEPQYFGPGTRLLVL.

The gene calls are TRBV5-1 and TRBJ1-1, with unresolved D. V was cut by 0 bases and J by 4 bases, with 10 bases left in between. The germline gives CDR1 SGHRS, CDR2 YFSETQ. The CDR3 length is 14 residues. In DNA form, the CDR3 reads TGCGCCAGCAGCTTGGTAGGAGGTAGCACTGAAGCTTTCTTT. This gives the protein CASSLVGGSTEAFF. Supplemented by reference TRBV5-1 and TRBJ1-1, the full variable domain reads KAGVTQTPRYLIKTRGQQVTLSCSPISGHRSVSWYQQTPGQGLQFLFEYFSETQRNKGNFPGRFSGRQFSNSRSEMNVSTLELGDSALYLCASSLVGGSTEAFFGQGTRLTVV.

This rearrangement joins TRBV7-8 to TRBJ2-3; D is perhaps TRBD1 (5 bases). The V and J ends lost 3 bases and 2 bases respectively, with 6 bases between them. Germline V gene lookup returns CDR1 SGHVS and CDR2 FQNEAQ. The CDR3 has 13 residues. The CDR3 DNA reads as TGTGCCAGCAGCTTCAGGGACACAGATACGCAGTATTTT. This codes for CASSFRDTDTQYF. Using reference TRBV7-8 and TRBJ2-3 for the parts outside the CDR3, the full variable domain is GAGVSQSPRYKVAKRGQDVALRCDPISGHVSLFWYQQALGQGPEFLTYFQNEAQLDKSGLPSDRFFAERPEGSVSTLKIQRTQQEDSAVYLCASSFRDTDTQYFGPGTRLTVL.

This clone was picked up a small number of times. The CDR3 reads CASSLVGTSGTDTQYF. The CDR3, as DNA: TGTGCCAGCAGCTTAGTCGGGACTAGCGGGACAGATACGCAGTATTTT. The V and J genes are TRBV7-2 and TRBJ2-3; 12 positions agree with TRBD2. V was clipped by 1 base and J by 3 bases; unmatched bases: 2. The V gene's germline CDR1 is SGHTA and CDR2 FQGNSA. This CDR3 region has 16 residues.

The chain employs TRBV6-5 and TRBJ2-5; the D is unclear. Germline lookup yields CDR1 MNHEY and CDR2 SVGAGI. The CDR3 has 14 amino acids. With 5 bases removed from V and 2 bases from J, the gap between germline ends came to 12 bases. CDR3 bases: TGTGCCAGCAGTACTGACTGGCAGCAAGAGACCCAGTACTTC. Translation: CASSTDWQQETQYF.

The V call is TRBV6-5, the J call TRBJ1-1, with D maybe TRBD1 (5 bases). Per the germline V gene, CDR1 is MNHEY and CDR2 is SVGAGI. V was trimmed by 2 bases and J by 3 bases, leaving 7 bases between them. This CDR3 is built from 13 residues. For the CDR3, the DNA is TGTGCCAGCAGTTACGGGGCGTACACTGAAGCTTTCTTT. Amino acid sequence: CASSYGAYTEAFF.

This clone was seen a few times. The chain's CDR3 is CATSRDVLASTDTQYF. CDR3 sequence (DNA): TGTGCCACCAGCAGAGATGTACTAGCGAGCACAGATACGCAGTATTTT. The V call is TRBV15, the J call TRBJ2-3; 7 bases are shared with TRBD2. Germline V gene sequence: CDR1 LNHNV, CDR2 YYDKDF (reference sequence). J was trimmed by 0 bases and V by 0 bases; bases with no gene match: 3. The CDR3 is 16 residues long.

This clone came up a few times. V gene TRBV4-1 combines with J gene TRBJ2-3, with 10 nucleotides matching TRBD2. V shed 5 bases and J 2 bases; nucleotides not matched to a gene: 10. CDR1 MGHRA and CDR2 YSYEKL come from the germline V gene. There are 17 residues in the CDR3. CDR3 region: CASSLTGTSVSTDTQYF. Written as DNA, the CDR3 is TGCGCCAGCAGCTTGACCGGGACTAGCGTCTCCACAGATACGCAGTATTTT.

V usage is TRBV6-1 and J usage is TRBJ2-5; a weak D match, TRBD1 (5 bases). Germline CDR1 reads MNHNS; CDR2 reads SASEGT. Trimming cost V 2 bases and J 4 bases, with 8 bases left between them. This CDR3 comprises 13 residues. CDR3 residues: CASSELGPETQYF. CDR3 nucleotides: TGTGCCAGCAGTGAATTGGGGCCAGAGACCCAGTACTTC.

V gene TRBV7-9 combines with J gene TRBJ2-2; D is uncertain. The CDR3 loop spans 15 amino acids. Per the germline V gene, CDR1 is SEHNR and CDR2 is FQNEAQ (reference sequence). The V and J ends lost 0 bases and 2 bases respectively, with 7 bases between them. The CDR3 DNA sequence: TGTGCCAGCAGCTTAGCCCTAGACAACACCGGGGAGCTGTTTTTT. Its protein product is CASSLALDNTGELFF.